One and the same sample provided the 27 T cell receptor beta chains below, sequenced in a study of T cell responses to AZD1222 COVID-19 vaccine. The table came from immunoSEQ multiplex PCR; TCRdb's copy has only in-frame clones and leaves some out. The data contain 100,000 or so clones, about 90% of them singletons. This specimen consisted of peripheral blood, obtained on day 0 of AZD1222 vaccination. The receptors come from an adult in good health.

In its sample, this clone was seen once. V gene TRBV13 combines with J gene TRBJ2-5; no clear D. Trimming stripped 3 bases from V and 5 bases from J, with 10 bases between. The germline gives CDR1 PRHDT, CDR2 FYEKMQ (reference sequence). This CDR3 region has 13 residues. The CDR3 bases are TGTGCCAGCAGCTTGGCCATGGCGGAGACCCAGTACTTC. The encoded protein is CASSLAMAETQYF.

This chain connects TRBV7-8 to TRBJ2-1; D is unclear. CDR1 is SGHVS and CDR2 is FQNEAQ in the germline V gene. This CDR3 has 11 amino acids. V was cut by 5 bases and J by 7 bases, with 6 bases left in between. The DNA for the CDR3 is TGTGCCAGCAGCCTCCGGAATGAGCAGTTCTTC. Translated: CASSLRNEQFF.

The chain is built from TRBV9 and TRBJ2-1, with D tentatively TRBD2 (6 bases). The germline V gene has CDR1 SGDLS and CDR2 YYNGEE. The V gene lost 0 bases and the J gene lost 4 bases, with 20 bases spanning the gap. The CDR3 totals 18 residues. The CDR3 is CASSVEGRVLGGYNEQFF. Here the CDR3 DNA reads TGTGCCAGCAGCGTAGAGGGGCGGGTCCTCGGGGGATACAATGAGCAGTTCTTC.

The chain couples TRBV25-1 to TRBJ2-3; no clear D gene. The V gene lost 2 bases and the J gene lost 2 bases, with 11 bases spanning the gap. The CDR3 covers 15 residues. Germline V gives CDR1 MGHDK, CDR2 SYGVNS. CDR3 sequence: CASSEGQSYTDTQYF. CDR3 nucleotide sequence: TGTGCCAGCAGTGAAGGGCAGTCCTACACAGATACGCAGTATTTT. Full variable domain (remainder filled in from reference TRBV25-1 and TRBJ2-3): EADIYQTPRYLVIGTGKKITLECSQTMGHDKMYWYQQDPGMELHLIHYSYGVNSTEKGDLSSESTVSRIRTEHFPLTLESARPSHTSQYLCASSEGQSYTDTQYFGPGTRLTVL.

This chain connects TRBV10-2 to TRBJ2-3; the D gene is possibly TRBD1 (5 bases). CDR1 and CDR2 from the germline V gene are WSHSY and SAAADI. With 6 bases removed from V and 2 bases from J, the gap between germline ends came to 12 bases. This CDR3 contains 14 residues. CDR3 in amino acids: CASRSDSSTDTQYF. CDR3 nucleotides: TGCGCCAGCAGGTCTGACAGTTCCACAGATACGCAGTATTTT.

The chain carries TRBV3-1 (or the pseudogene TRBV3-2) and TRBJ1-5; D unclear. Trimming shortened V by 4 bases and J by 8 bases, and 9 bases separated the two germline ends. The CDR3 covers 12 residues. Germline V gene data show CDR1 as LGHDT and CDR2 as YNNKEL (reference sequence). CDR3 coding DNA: TGTGCCAGCAGCCTAGGCGGGGAGCCCCAGCATTTT. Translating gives CASSLGGEPQHF.

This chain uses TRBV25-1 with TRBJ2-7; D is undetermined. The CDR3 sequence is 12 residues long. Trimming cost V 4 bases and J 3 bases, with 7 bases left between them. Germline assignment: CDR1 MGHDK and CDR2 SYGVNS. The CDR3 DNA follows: TGTGCCAGCAGTGTATCTGGCTACGAGCAGTACTTC. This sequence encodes CASSVSGYEQYF.

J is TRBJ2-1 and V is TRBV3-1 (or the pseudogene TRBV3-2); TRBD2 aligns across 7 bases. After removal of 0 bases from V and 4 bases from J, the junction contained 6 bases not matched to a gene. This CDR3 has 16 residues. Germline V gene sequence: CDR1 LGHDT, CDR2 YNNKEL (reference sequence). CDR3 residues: CASSQDLTSAYNEQFF. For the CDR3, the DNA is TGTGCCAGCAGCCAAGATCTTACTAGCGCGTACAATGAGCAGTTCTTC.

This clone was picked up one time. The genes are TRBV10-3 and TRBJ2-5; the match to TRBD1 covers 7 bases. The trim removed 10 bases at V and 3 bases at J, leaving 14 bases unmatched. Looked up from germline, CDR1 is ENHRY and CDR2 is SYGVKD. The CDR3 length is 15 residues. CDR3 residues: CATFTSDRPKETQYF. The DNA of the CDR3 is TGTGCCACTTTTACGTCGGACAGGCCGAAAGAGACCCAGTACTTC.

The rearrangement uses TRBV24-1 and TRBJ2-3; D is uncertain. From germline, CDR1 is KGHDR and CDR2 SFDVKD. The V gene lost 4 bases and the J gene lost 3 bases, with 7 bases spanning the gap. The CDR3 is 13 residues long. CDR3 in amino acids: CATSERRTDTQYF. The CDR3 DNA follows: TGTGCCACCAGTGAACGGAGAACAGATACGCAGTATTTT.

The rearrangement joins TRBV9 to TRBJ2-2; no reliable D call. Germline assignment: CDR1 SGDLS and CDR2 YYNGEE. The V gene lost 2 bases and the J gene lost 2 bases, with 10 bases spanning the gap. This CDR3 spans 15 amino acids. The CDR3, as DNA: TGTGCCAGCAGCGTCGGACCAGATAACACCGGGGAGCTGTTTTTT. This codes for CASSVGPDNTGELFF. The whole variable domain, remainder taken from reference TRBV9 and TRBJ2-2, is DSGVTQTPKHLITATGQRVTLRCSPRSGDLSVYWYQQSLDQGLQFLIQYYNGEERAKGNILERFSAQQFPDLHSELNLSSLELGDSALYFCASSVGPDNTGELFFGEGSRLTVL.

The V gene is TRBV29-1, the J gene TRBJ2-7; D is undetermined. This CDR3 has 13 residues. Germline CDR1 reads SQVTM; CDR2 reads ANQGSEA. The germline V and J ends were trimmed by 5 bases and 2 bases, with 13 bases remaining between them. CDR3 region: CSVSPDGAYEQYF. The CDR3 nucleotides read TGCAGCGTTTCTCCGGACGGAGCCTACGAGCAGTACTTC.

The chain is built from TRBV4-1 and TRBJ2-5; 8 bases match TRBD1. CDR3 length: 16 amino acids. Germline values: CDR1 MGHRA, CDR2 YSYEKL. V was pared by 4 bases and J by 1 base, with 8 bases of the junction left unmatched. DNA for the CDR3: TGCGCCAGCAGCCGTTCAGGGACAGGCCGCCAAGAGACCCAGTACTTC. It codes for CASSRSGTGRQETQYF.

The CDR3, as DNA: TGTGCCAGCAGCGGAGTGGGCTGGGGGCATGGCTACACCTTC. Protein product: CASSGVGWGHGYTF. The chain is built from TRBV9 and TRBJ1-2; perhaps TRBD1 as D (6 bases). CDR1 is SGDLS, CDR2 YYNGEE, per germline. The CDR3 length is 14 residues. Trimming shortened V by 3 bases and J by 6 bases, and 15 bases separated the two germline ends.

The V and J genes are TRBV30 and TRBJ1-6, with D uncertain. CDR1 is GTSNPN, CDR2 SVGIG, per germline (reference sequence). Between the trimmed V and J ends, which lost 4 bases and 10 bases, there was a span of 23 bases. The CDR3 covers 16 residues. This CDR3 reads CAWTTRWTGKDSPLHF. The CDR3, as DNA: TGTGCCTGGACCACCCGGTGGACCGGGAAGGACTCACCCCTCCACTTT.

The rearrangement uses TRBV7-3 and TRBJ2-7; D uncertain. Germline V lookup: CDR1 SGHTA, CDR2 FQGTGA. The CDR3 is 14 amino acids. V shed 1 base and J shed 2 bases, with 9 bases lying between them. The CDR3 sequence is CASSLNAGPYEQYF. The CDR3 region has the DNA TGTGCCAGCAGCTTAAACGCCGGACCCTACGAGCAGTACTTC.

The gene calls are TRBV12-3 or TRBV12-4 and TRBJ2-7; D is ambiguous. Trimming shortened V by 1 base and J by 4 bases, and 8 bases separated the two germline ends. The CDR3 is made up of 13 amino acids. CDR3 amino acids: CASSLGAAYEQYF. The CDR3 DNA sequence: TGTGCCAGCAGTTTAGGGGCAGCTTACGAGCAGTACTTC.

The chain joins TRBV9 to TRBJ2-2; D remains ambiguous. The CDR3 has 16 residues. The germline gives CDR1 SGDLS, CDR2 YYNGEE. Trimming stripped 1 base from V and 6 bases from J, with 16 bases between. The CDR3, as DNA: TGTGCCAGCAGCGTAAATTCGGTAGCTTCTGCCGGGGAGCTGTTTTTT. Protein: CASSVNSVASAGELFF. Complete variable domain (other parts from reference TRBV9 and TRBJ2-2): DSGVTQTPKHLITATGQRVTLRCSPRSGDLSVYWYQQSLDQGLQFLIQYYNGEERAKGNILERFSAQQFPDLHSELNLSSLELGDSALYFCASSVNSVASAGELFFGEGSRLTVL.

The CDR3 spells CASSLELAGAVDEQFF. The DNA for the CDR3 is TGCGCCAGCAGCTTGGAACTAGCGGGAGCGGTCGATGAGCAGTTCTTC. This chain uses TRBV5-1 with TRBJ2-1; 11 nucleotides line up with TRBD2. V trimming: 0 bases; J trimming: 8 bases; junction bases outside the gene matches: 7. CDR3 length: 16 amino acids. Germline CDR1 is SGHRS and CDR2 is YFSETQ.

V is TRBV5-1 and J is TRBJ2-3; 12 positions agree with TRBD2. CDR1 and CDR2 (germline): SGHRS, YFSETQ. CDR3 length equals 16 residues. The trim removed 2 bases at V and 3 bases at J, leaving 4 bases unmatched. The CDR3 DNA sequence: TGCGCCAGCAGCTTCTCTAGCGGGAGGGCAACAGATACGCAGTATTTT. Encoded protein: CASSFSSGRATDTQYF.

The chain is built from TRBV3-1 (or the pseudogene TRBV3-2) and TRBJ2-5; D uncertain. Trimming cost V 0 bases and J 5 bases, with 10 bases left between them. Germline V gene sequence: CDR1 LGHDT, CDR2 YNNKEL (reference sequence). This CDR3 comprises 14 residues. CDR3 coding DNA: TGTGCCAGCAGCCAAGATAGGGTCGGGGAGACCCAGTACTTC. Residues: CASSQDRVGETQYF.

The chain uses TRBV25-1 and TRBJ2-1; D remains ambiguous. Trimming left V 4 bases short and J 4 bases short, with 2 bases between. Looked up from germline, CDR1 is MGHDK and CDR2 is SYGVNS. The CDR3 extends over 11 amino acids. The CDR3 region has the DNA TGTGCCAGCAGTGGTTACAATGAGCAGTTCTTC. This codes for CASSGYNEQFF. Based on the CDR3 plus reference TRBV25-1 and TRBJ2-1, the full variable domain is EADIYQTPRYLVIGTGKKITLECSQTMGHDKMYWYQQDPGMELHLIHYSYGVNSTEKGDLSSESTVSRIRTEHFPLTLESARPSHTSQYLCASSGYNEQFFGPGTRLTVL.

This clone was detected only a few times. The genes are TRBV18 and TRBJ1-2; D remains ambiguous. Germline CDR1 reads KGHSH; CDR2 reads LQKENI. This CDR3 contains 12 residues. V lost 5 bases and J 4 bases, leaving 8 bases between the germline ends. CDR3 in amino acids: CASSADVYGYTF. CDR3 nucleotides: TGTGCCAGCTCAGCAGATGTCTATGGCTACACCTTC.

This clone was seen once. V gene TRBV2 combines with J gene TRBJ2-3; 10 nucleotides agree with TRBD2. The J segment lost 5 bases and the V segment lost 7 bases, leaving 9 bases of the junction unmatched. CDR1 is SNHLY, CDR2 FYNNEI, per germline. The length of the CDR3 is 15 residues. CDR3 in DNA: TGTGCCAGCACAGGGCTAGCGGGAGTTTTAGATACGCAGTATTTT. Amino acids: CASTGLAGVLDTQYF.

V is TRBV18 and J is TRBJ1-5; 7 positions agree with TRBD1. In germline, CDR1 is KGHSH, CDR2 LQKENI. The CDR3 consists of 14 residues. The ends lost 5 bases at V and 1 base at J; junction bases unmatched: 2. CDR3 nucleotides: TGTGCCAGCTCAGAGGGACAGAGCAATCAGCCCCAGCATTTT. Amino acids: CASSEGQSNQPQHF.

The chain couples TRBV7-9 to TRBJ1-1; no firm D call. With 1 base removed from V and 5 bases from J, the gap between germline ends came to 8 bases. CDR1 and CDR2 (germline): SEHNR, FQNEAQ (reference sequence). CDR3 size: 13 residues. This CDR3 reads CASSLDAETEAFF. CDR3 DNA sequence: TGTGCCAGCAGCTTAGATGCAGAGACTGAAGCTTTCTTT.

The CDR3 DNA follows: TGTGCCAGCAGCCACAAATCAACTAATGAAAAACTGTTTTTT. It specifies CASSHKSTNEKLFF. This chain joins TRBV3-1 (or the pseudogene TRBV3-2) and TRBJ1-4; D uncertain. The CDR3 is 14 amino acids. Germline-derived CDR1 and CDR2 are LGHDT and YNNKEL (reference sequence). The V end was cut by 3 bases, the J end by 0 bases, with 5 bases between.